This section outlines one T cell receptor (beta chain) sequence together with its context. Its antigen is unknown. The entry originates in a study of shared clonotypes between healthy human individuals. The CDR3 runs 16 residues. Germline V CDR1 and CDR2: SGDLS, YYNGEE. The V end lost 0 bases, the J end lost 1 base, and 13 bases lay between the germline ends. Assay used: immunoSEQ multiplex PCR; TCRdb lists only in-frame clones, some missing. This sample has more than 2 million clones, with 95% found just once. Study-level findings and limits: In contrast to clonotypes shared by all four donors, non-shared clonotypes had lower generation probabilities. The study drew on few donors, limiting represented genetic and exposure-history diversity.

The clonotype originates from a man between 18 and 29 years old in good health. The sample was naive CD4+ T cells sorted from blood. The subset is: CD45RA+ positively selected. The chain is built from TRBV9 and TRBJ2-5, with D perhaps TRBD1 or TRBD2 (5 bases each). The CDR3 coding sequence is TGTGCCAGCAGCGTAGGGTGGGACGCCGGCCAAGAGACCCAGTACTTC. This encodes CASSVGWDAGQETQYF.